The sequence of this TCR beta chain was determined in a study of T cells after yellow fever vaccination. Study at large: Preparation of fractions with low cell numbers was performed using SMART-Seq v4 Ultra Low Input. Findings and limits, study-wide: Overlap between CD4 and CD8 compartments was detected for a small share of clonotypes.

This clonotype was observed a handful of times. The target antigen is unknown. TCRdb passed the 5' RACE reads through MiXCR, listing each CDR3 protein once. This table has hundreds of thousands of distinct CDR3 sequences, around 12% appearing once. Germline trimming cut 11 bases from V and 2 bases from J; bases unmatched to any gene: 9. This CDR3 is built from 14 residues. This chain connects TRBV12-3 or TRBV12-4 to TRBJ2-3, with TRBD2 matching over 8 bases. Sequenced material: PBMCs, taken on the day of the yellow fever booster vaccination. This TCR was recovered from a man aged 25-45 years who received the YFV17D yellow fever vaccine. The CDR3 region is CADSLAGSTDTQYF. CDR3 DNA sequence: TGTGCCGACAGCTTAGCGGGGTCCACAGATACGCAGTATTTT.